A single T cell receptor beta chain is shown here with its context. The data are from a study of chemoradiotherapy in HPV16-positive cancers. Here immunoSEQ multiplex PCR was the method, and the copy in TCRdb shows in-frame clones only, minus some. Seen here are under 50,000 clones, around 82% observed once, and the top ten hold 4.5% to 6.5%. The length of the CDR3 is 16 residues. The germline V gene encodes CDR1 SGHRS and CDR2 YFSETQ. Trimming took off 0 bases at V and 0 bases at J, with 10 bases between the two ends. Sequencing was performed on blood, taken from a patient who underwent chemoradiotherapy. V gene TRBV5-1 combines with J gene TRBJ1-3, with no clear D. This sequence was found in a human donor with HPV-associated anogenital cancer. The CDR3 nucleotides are TGCGCCAGCAGCTTGGCCGGGAAGCACTCTGGAAACACCATATATTTT. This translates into CASSLAGKHSGNTIYF.